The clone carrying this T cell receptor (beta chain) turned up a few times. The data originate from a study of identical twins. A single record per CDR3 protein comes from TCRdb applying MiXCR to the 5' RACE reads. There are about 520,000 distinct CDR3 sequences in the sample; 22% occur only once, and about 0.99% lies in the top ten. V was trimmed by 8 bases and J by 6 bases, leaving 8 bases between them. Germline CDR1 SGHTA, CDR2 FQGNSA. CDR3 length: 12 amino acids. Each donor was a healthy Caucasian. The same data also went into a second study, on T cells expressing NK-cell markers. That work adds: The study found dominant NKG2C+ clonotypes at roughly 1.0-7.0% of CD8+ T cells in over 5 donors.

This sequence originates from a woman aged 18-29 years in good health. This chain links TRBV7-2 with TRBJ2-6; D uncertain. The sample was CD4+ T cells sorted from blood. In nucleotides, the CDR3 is TGTGCCAGCGGCCGAGAGGCCAACGTCCTGACTTTC. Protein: CASGREANVLTF.